The present T cell receptor beta chain was sequenced within a study of blood T cell repertoires in COVID-19. Produced via immunoSEQ multiplex PCR; TCRdb's table is partial and in-frame only. The profile shows 55,000 to 70,000 clones, around 86% of them singletons. Per germline, CDR1 SGHRS and CDR2 YFSETQ. Trimming stripped 0 bases from V and 9 bases from J, with 13 bases between. The length of the CDR3 is 14 residues. The sequenced sample was peripheral blood. The source is a man between 65 and 85 years old with acute or convalescent COVID-19. The genes are TRBV5-1 and TRBJ2-1; D is possibly TRBD1 (6 bases). This CDR3 is CASSLDWRGGEQFF. The CDR3 DNA reads TGCGCCAGCAGCTTGGATTGGAGAGGGGGTGAGCAGTTCTTC.